The T cell receptor beta chain described here comes from a study of blood T cell repertoires in COVID-19. In the study overall: T cells, B-cell-depleted T cells, or PBMCs provided the cDNA or gDNA that served as material.

The CDR3 contains 11 residues. CDR1 is MNHNS and CDR2 is SASEGT in the germline V gene. Trimming stripped 3 bases from V and 5 bases from J, with 3 bases between. Clinical history as reported by participants underpinned cohort assignment. Original data processing: Using reference gene primer amplification, nucleated cell counts were estimated. Sequencing used immunoSEQ multiplex PCR; TCRdb keeps in-frame clones, though not all of them. That table is the source of V, J and clone size, and D and trimming were worked out from the DNA. The sample yields 200,000 to 300,000 clones, around 85% seen once. In its sample, this clone was seen once.

The source of this sequence is a woman aged 40 to 55 with acute COVID-19. The chain is built from TRBV6-1 and TRBJ2-3; D gene ambiguous. The sample comprised PBMCs or T cells enriched from blood (not recorded which). The CDR3 loop reads CASSERDTQYF. The CDR3, as DNA: TGTGCCAGCAGTGAGAGAGATACGCAGTATTTT.